The source of this TCR beta chain is a study of T cell repertoires in cytomegalovirus infection. Study-wide context: Signatures in public TCR beta sequences pointed to both CMV infection and matching HLA type. Regarding the study as a whole: In two of eight donors, the top clonotype was HLA-C-restricted CMV-specific. Carriage of CMV together with the relevant HLA was identifiable through cumulative public TCR beta family frequency.

For this clonotype: Its specificity is unknown.

Via MiXCR, TCRdb re-called the reads, giving one row per CDR3 protein. Of some 450,000 distinct CDR3 sequences listed, approximately 31% are singletons. The junction had 8 bases not matched to a gene; V was cut back by 4 bases and J by 0 bases. Looked up from germline, CDR1 is SGHRS and CDR2 is YFSETQ. The CDR3 has 17 amino acids. The sequenced material came from PBMCs. V is TRBV5-1 and J is TRBJ1-1, with 11 nucleotides matching TRBD1. This receptor was obtained from a human donor in good health (CMV status not recorded). Some clones in this sample may be carry-over from other donors' samples. The CDR3 DNA reads TGCGCCAGCAGCCCGGGACAGGGGGGAGGGATGAACACTGAAGCTTTCTTT. It encodes CASSPGQGGGMNTEAFF.